Listed here are 10 T cell receptor beta chains from one sample, sequenced in a study of metastatic and nonmetastatic thyroid tumors. Each patient went into thyroid surgery without having received any treatment. Via MiXCR, TCRdb re-called the PCR reads. The table lists some 30,000 clones, approximately 7% of them singletons. The specimen was blood. The receptors shown here come from a female donor with papillary thyroid cancer or a benign thyroid nodule (not recorded which). Some clones in this sample may be carry-over from other donors' samples.

This clone was picked up many times. The rearrangement links TRBV11-3 to TRBJ2-7; 7 positions match TRBD1. V was pared by 2 bases and J by 6 bases, with 7 bases of the junction left unmatched. This CDR3 is built from 14 residues. Germline V CDR1 and CDR2: SGHNT, YENEEA. The CDR3 loop is CASSLTGVRGEQYF. In DNA form, the CDR3 reads TGTGCCAGCAGCTTAACAGGGGTCCGGGGCGAGCAGTACTTC.

V and J are TRBV2 and TRBJ2-5; D is possibly TRBD1 or TRBD2 (5 bases each). The germline V gene has CDR1 SNHLY and CDR2 FYNNEI. The CDR3 covers 13 residues. V was cut by 6 bases and J by 3 bases, with 11 bases left in between. Written as DNA, the CDR3 is TGTGCCAGCAGAGGGGACCACGAAGAGACCCAGTACTTC. Translation: CASRGDHEETQYF. Full variable domain (outside the CDR3, taken from reference TRBV2 and TRBJ2-5): EPEVTQTPSHQVTQMGQEVILRCVPISNHLYFYWYRQILGQKVEFLVSFYNNEISEKSEIFDDQFSVERPDGSNFTLKIRSTKLEDSAMYFCASRGDHEETQYFGPGTRLLVL.

This clone showed up many times. The J gene is TRBJ1-3, the V gene TRBV7-9, with no clear D. This CDR3 contains 15 residues. V lost 1 base and J 4 bases, leaving 11 bases between the germline ends. Germline V gene data show CDR1 as SEHNR and CDR2 as FQNEAQ (reference sequence). For the CDR3, the DNA is TGTGCCAGCAGCTTAGTTTCGGTTGGAGGAAACACCATATATTTT. The encoded protein is CASSLVSVGGNTIYF.

About this clone itself: A much larger clone differs from this one at a single base, so this may be a read error. The rearrangement joins TRBV20-1 to TRBJ2-2, with D possibly TRBD2 on 5 matching bases. Germline assignment: CDR1 DFQATT and CDR2 SNEGSKA (reference sequence). This CDR3 has 12 amino acids. CDR3 protein: CSASGNTGEPFF. The CDR3 DNA sequence: TGCAGTGCTAGCGGGAACACCGGGGAGCCGTTTTTT.

This clone occurred many times. The V and J genes are TRBV28 and TRBJ2-7, with D perhaps given as TRBD1 or TRBD2 (6 bases each). CDR3 length: 15 amino acids. The germline V gene has CDR1 MDHEN and CDR2 SYDVKM. Trimming took 7 bases from V and 6 from J, leaving 22 bases between them. DNA of the CDR3: TGTGCCAGCAATCAACAGGGCTTTGGAGGGGGCGAGCAGTACTTC. Protein: CASNQQGFGGGEQYF.

This clone was counted many times. The chain carries TRBV7-2 and TRBJ2-1; D not resolved. Trimming pared 4 bases from V and 9 bases from J, leaving 7 bases between. Germline V gene lookup returns CDR1 SGHTA and CDR2 FQGNSA. This CDR3 comprises 11 residues. The CDR3 here is CASSSSVEQFF. In DNA form, the CDR3 reads TGTGCCAGCAGCTCGAGCGTTGAGCAGTTCTTC. The complete variable domain, with remaining parts taken from reference TRBV7-2 and TRBJ2-1, reads GAGVSQSPSNKVTEKGKDVELRCDPISGHTALYWYRQSLGQGLEFLIYFQGNSAPDKSGLPSDRFSAERTGGSVSTLTIQRTQQEDSAVYLCASSSSVEQFFGPGTRLTVL.

This clone occurred many times. The chain carries TRBV12-3 or TRBV12-4 and TRBJ1-5; TRBD1 matches at 9 bases. The length of the CDR3 is 17 residues. Trimming took 6 bases from V and 1 from J; bases not matched to a gene: 10. CDR3 protein: CASSRTGVLRSNQPQHF. The CDR3 coding sequence is TGTGCCAGCAGCCGGACAGGGGTGTTGAGGAGCAATCAGCCCCAGCATTTT.

This clone has at least ten counts. This chain uses TRBV15 with TRBJ2-3, with 9 bases lining up with TRBD2. This CDR3 comprises 17 residues. J lost 2 bases, V lost 0 bases, and 6 bases had no gene match. Germline CDR1 LNHNV, CDR2 YYDKDF (reference sequence). CDR3 DNA: TGTGCCACCAGCAGAGATCTTGCTAGCGGGATCACAGATACGCAGTATTTT. This sequence encodes CATSRDLASGITDTQYF.

Ten or more counts support this clone. The chain recombines TRBV29-1 with TRBJ1-1; D possibly corresponds to TRBD1 (6 bases). Deletions cut 5 bases from V and 4 bases from J, with 14 bases between. Germline values: CDR1 SQVTM, CDR2 ANQGSEA. This CDR3 spans 13 amino acids. CDR3 sequence (DNA): TGCAGCGTTAGGGGGAGCTCAGTCACTGAAGCTTTCTTT. Translated: CSVRGSSVTEAFF.

Here the CDR3 reads CASSQDLGYPTGELFF. The CDR3 coding sequence is TGTGCCAGCAGCCAAGATTTGGGCTACCCCACCGGGGAGCTGTTTTTT. V and J are TRBV4-2 and TRBJ2-2, with D unresolved. This CDR3 contains 16 residues. V lost 0 bases to trimming and J lost 4 bases, with 12 bases between them. Looked up from germline, CDR1 is LGHNA and CDR2 is YNFKEQ.